These T cell receptor beta chains were read from a single sample in a study of tumour-infiltrating T cells in Burkitt lymphoma. TCRdb's table, derived via immunoSEQ multiplex PCR, lists solely in-frame clones and lacks some. The table records tens of thousands of clones, approximately 31% of them present only once. Material for sequencing was tumor tissue. These receptors originate from a human donor with Burkitt lymphoma. CDR3s include the opening cysteine and the closing phenylalanine or tryptophan. D genes are given only for firm matches. Only part of the rows carry a size: once, few, many, or a class if the clone is expanded.

14,.,TRBJ2-7,once,TRBV7-2,CASSSPRDSYEQYF,TGTGCCAGCAGTTCCCCCAGGGACTCCTACGAGCAGTACTTC
15,TRBD1,TRBJ1-6,few,TRBV6-5,CASSYWGQTNSPLHF,TGTGCCAGCAGTTACTGGGGACAGACTAATTCACCCCTCCACTTT
15,TRBD1,TRBJ1-6,few,TRBV25-1,CASSGLDRENSPLHF,TGTGCCAGCAGTGGATTGGACAGGGAAAATTCACCCCTCCACTTT
14,.,TRBJ1-5,.,TRBV27,CASSHPGGGQPQHF,TGTGCCAGCAGCCACCCGGGTGGGGGTCAGCCCCAGCATTTT
13,.,TRBJ1-1,.,TRBV9,CASSVGVEGEAFF,TGTGCCAGCAGCGTAGGGGTGGAAGGTGAAGCTTTCTTT
15,.,TRBJ2-7,.,TRBV7-6,CASSPFHRSTYEQYF,TGTGCCAGCAGCCCATTCCACCGAAGTACCTACGAGCAGTACTTC
14,.,TRBJ2-2,.,TRBV6-6,CASSYSWDIGELFF,TGTGCCAGCAGTTACTCGTGGGACATTGGGGAGCTGTTTTTT
15,.,TRBJ1-1,.,TRBV29-1,CSVAPFVGLNTEAFF,TGCAGCGTTGCCCCCTTTGTAGGTTTGAACACTGAAGCTTTCTTT
16,.,TRBJ1-5,.,TRBV7-9,CASSLEGRGSNQPQHF,TGTGCCAGCAGCTTAGAAGGCAGGGGCTCCAATCAGCCCCAGCATTTT
13,TRBD1,TRBJ2-5,few,TRBV10-3,CAISRQGGETQYF,TGTGCCATCAGTCGACAGGGGGGAGAGACCCAGTACTTC
15,TRBD1,TRBJ1-5,.,TRBV5-5,CASSLFQGEYQPQHF,TGTGCCAGCAGCTTGTTCCAGGGGGAATATCAGCCCCAGCATTTT
14,.,TRBJ1-6,few,TRBV14,CASSQGRLRAPLHF,TGTGCCAGCAGCCAAGGACGGTTAAGGGCACCCCTCCACTTT
13,.,TRBJ2-7,once,TRBV5-1,CASSRGDSYEQYF,TGCGCCAGCAGTAGGGGGGACTCCTACGAGCAGTACTTC
13,.,TRBJ1-5,.,TRBV19,CASSQGIGQPQHF,TGTGCCAGTAGCCAGGGTATTGGTCAGCCCCAGCATTTT
16,TRBD1,TRBJ2-1,few,TRBV5-1,CASSLAGTGGLSEQFF,TGCGCCAGCAGCTTGGCCGGCACAGGGGGTTTATCTGAGCAGTTCTTC
15,.,TRBJ1-6,few,TRBV4-3,CASSQGATAYSPLHF,TGCGCCAGCAGCCAAGGGGCGACAGCCTATTCACCCCTCCACTTT
14,.,TRBJ2-7,.,TRBV10-2,CASSVGRGSYEQYF,TGCGCCAGCAGTGTCGGTAGGGGGTCCTACGAGCAGTACTTC
12,.,TRBJ1-1,few,TRBV6-5,CASSSTGTEAFF,TGTGCCAGCAGCTCTACAGGCACTGAAGCTTTCTTT
15,.,TRBJ2-3,.,TRBV4-2,CASSQDLSSTDTQYF,TGTGCCAGCAGCCAAGATTTGAGTAGCACAGATACGCAGTATTTT
17,.,TRBJ1-6,.,TRBV28,CASSPGAGRWRNSPLHF,TGTGCCAGCAGTCCGGGGGCTGGCCGCTGGCGTAATTCACCCCTCCACTTT
16,.,TRBJ2-3,few,TRBV19,CASSTRRVYNTDTQYF,TGTGCCAGTAGTACTCGTAGGGTATACAACACAGATACGCAGTATTTT
13,.,TRBJ1-1,few,TRBV5-5,CASSTALNTEAFF,TGTGCCAGCAGCACGGCCCTGAACACTGAAGCTTTCTTT
12,.,TRBJ2-4,.,TRBV15,CATSRDRDIQYF,TGTGCCACCAGCAGGGATAGGGACATTCAGTACTTC
12,.,TRBJ2-7,.,TRBV11-2,CASRPTAQGQYF,TGTGCCAGCAGACCGACAGCCCAAGGGCAGTACTTC
15,TRBD1,TRBJ1-1,.,TRBV5-1,CASSLAGQGWAEAFF,TGCGCCAGCAGCTTGGCCGGACAGGGGTGGGCTGAAGCTTTCTTT
13,.,TRBJ2-7,.,TRBV23-1,CASRPSRAYEQYF,TGCGCCAGCCGCCCCTCGCGGGCCTACGAGCAGTACTTC
17,.,TRBJ1-5,.,TRBV27,CASSLEPPGISNQPQHF,TGTGCCAGCAGTTTAGAACCCCCGGGGATCAGCAATCAGCCCCAGCATTTT
13,.,TRBJ1-1,.,TRBV6-5,CASSYGDGPEAFF,TGTGCCAGCAGCTACGGAGACGGGCCTGAAGCTTTCTTT
11,.,TRBJ1-2,.,TRBV20-1,CSARPPRGYTF,TGCAGTGCTAGACCCCCCAGGGGCTACACCTTC
17,TRBD1,TRBJ2-2,.,TRBV5-1,CASSTSVQGASAGELFF,TGCGCCAGCAGCACCTCGGTACAGGGGGCGTCGGCCGGGGAGCTGTTTTTT
16,TRBD1,TRBJ1-2,.,TRBV18,CASSPGTGMIAGGYTF,TGTGCCAGCTCACCGGGGACAGGGATGATTGCTGGTGGCTACACCTTC
16,TRBD1,TRBJ2-7,.,TRBV19,CASSSWTGRSSYEQYF,TGTGCCAGTAGTTCTTGGACAGGGCGATCCTCCTACGAGCAGTACTTC
15,.,TRBJ1-4,few,TRBV21-1,CASSPRGLLGEKLFF,TGTGCCAGCAGCCCCCGGGGGCTTTTAGGAGAAAAACTGTTTTTT
12,.,TRBJ1-2,.,TRBV5-4,CASSLAGGGYTF,TGTGCCAGCAGCTTGGCGGGGGGGGGCTACACCTTC
17,TRBD2,TRBJ2-2,few,TRBV4-2,CASSQLGAGGVTGELFF,TGTGCCAGCAGCCAACTAGGGGCGGGGGGGGTCACCGGGGAGCTGTTTTTT
14,.,TRBJ1-2,few,TRBV4-2,CASSIRTGNYGYTF,TGTGCCAGCAGCATCCGGACGGGTAACTATGGCTACACCTTC
15,TRBD2,TRBJ2-1,few,TRBV28,CASLGLAGGVHEQFF,TGTGCCAGCCTCGGGCTAGCGGGGGGGGTTCATGAGCAGTTCTTC
13,.,TRBJ1-2,.,TRBV4-3,CASSQDLYGGYTF,TGCGCCAGCAGCCAAGACCTGTACGGTGGCTACACCTTC
13,TRBD1,TRBJ2-7,few,TRBV2,CASSGTGGYEQYF,TGTGCCAGCAGTGGCACAGGGGGGTACGAGCAGTACTTC
15,.,TRBJ2-7,few,TRBV2,CASRGVSSPTGEQYF,TGTGCCAGCAGAGGTGTGAGCTCTCCAACTGGCGAGCAGTACTTC
17,.,TRBJ2-3,few,TRBV7-2,CASSLQLGVASTDTQYF,TGTGCCAGCAGCCTCCAACTCGGGGTCGCAAGCACAGATACGCAGTATTTT
17,.,TRBJ1-1,.,TRBV4-1,CASSQDRRRGGLPEAFF,TGCGCCAGCAGCCAAGATCGGCGTAGGGGCGGACTACCTGAAGCTTTCTTT
16,.,TRBJ1-5,few,TRBV7-2,CASSPQPLGLNQPQHF,TGTGCCAGCAGCCCCCAGCCACTGGGCCTCAATCAGCCCCAGCATTTT
13,TRBD1,TRBJ1-2,.,TRBV19,CASSIGQGHGYTF,TGTGCCAGTTCTATCGGACAGGGCCATGGCTACACCTTC
12,.,TRBJ2-3,.,TRBV6-6,CASGGPTDTQYF,TGTGCCAGCGGGGGCCCCACAGATACGCAGTATTTT